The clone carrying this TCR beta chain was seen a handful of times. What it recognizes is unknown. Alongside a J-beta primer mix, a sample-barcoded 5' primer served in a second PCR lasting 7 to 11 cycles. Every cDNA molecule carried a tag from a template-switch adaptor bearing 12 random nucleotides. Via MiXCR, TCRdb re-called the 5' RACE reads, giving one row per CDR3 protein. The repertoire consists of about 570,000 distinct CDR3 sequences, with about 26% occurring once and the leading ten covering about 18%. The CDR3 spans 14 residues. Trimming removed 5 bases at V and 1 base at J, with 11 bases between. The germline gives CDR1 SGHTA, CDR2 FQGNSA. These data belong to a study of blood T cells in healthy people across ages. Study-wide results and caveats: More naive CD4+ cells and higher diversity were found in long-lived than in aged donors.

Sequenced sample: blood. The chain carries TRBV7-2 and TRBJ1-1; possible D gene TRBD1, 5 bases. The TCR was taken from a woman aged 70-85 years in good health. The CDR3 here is CASSIDGTNTEAFF. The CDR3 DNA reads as TGTGCCAGCAGCATCGACGGGACGAACACTGAAGCTTTCTTT.